A few counts support the clone carrying this T cell receptor beta chain. TCRdb passed the 5' RACE reads through MiXCR, listing each CDR3 protein once. The table records around 490,000 distinct CDR3 sequences, around 22% of them present only once. The data stem from a study of identical twins. Germline V gene sequence: CDR1 SQVTM, CDR2 ANQGSEA. Trimming pared 0 bases from V and 4 bases from J, leaving 9 bases between. CDR3 length: 14 amino acids. These data also featured in a second study, about yellow fever vaccine responses in identical twins.

The chain combines TRBV29-1 with TRBJ2-2; D is uncertain. Sequenced sample: CD4+ T cells sorted from blood. The receptor's source is a woman aged 18 to 35 in good health. The CDR3: CSVEEVQSTGELFF. The CDR3, as DNA: TGCAGCGTTGAAGAGGTGCAGAGCACCGGGGAGCTGTTTTTT.